The 17 T cell receptor beta chains reported below all come from one sample, sequenced in a study of Graves' ophthalmopathy and Graves' hyperthyroidism. The authors amplified TCR beta CDR3 regions from RNA transcripts. The library came from an HTBI-primed first-round RT-PCR and a second-round multiplex PCR. TCRdb re-derived calls from the multiplex PCR reads in MiXCR, one entry per CDR3 protein. Of roughly 380,000 distinct CDR3 sequences listed, just over 15% were seen once; the top ten hold about 7%. What was sequenced was peripheral blood. Receptors were obtained from a woman younger than 35 with stable Graves' hyperthyroidism.

Remarks on this clonotype: A much larger clone differs by one base, so this may be a read error. This CDR3 reads CASSPGRVEAFF. The CDR3 bases are TGTGCCAGTAGTCCGGGACGGGTTGAAGCTTTCTTT. V and J are TRBV19 and TRBJ1-1; possible D gene TRBD1, 5 bases. Germline CDR1 LNHDA, CDR2 SQIVND (reference sequence). V was cut by 5 bases and J by 7 bases, with 11 bases left in between. This CDR3 has 12 residues.

This clonotype occurred many times. CDR3 sequence reads: CASSYNMNTEAFF. CDR3 in DNA: TGTGCCAGCAGTTACAATATGAACACTGAAGCTTTCTTT. The gene calls are TRBV6-2 or TRBV6-3 and TRBJ1-1; D gene ambiguous. Trimming shortened V by 2 bases and J by 0 bases, and 4 bases separated the two germline ends. The V gene's germline CDR1 is MNHEY and CDR2 SVGEGT. CDR3 length: 13 residues.

This clonotype was counted a few times. Mismatch with germline at one junction end may stem from a read error. The chain recombines TRBV11-3 with TRBJ1-6; 10 nucleotides line up with TRBD1. Germline lookup yields CDR1 SGHNT and CDR2 YENEEA. CDR3 length equals 14 residues. The chain's CDR3 is CASSLGTGDSHLHF. CDR3 DNA: TGTGCCAGCAGCCTGGGGACAGGGGATTCACACCTCCACTTT.

At least ten counts were recorded for this clonotype. The chain couples TRBV11-2 to TRBJ1-1; D is unresolved. Germline V gene lookup returns CDR1 SGHAT and CDR2 FQNNGV. The CDR3 has 15 residues. V lost 0 bases, J lost 0 bases, and 8 bases lay in between. CDR3 in amino acids: CASSLDSSMNTEAFF. CDR3 bases: TGTGCCAGCAGCTTAGATAGCAGCATGAACACTGAAGCTTTCTTT. The full variable domain, rest sourced from reference TRBV11-2 and TRBJ1-1, is EAGVAQSPRYKIIEKRQSVAFWCNPISGHATLYWYQQILGQGPKLLIQFQNNGVVDDSQLPKDRFSAERLKGVDSTLKIQPAKLEDSAVYLCASSLDSSMNTEAFFGQGTRLTVV.

This clonotype was picked up many times. The chain combines TRBV10-3 with TRBJ1-2; 7 bases map to TRBD1. This CDR3 is 14 amino acids long. Trimming at V came to 5 bases and at J to 3 bases, leaving 6 bases not matched to a gene. Germline V gives CDR1 ENHRY, CDR2 SYGVKD. The CDR3 DNA follows: TGTGCCATCAGTTTGACAGGGAGGGACTATGGCTACACCTTC. Translated: CAISLTGRDYGYTF.

This clonotype was recorded many times. The chain carries TRBV5-1 and TRBJ1-1; no clear D gene. The V gene lost 3 bases and the J gene lost 0 bases, with 12 bases spanning the gap. The CDR3 totals 15 residues. Germline loops: CDR1 SGHRS, CDR2 YFSETQ. The CDR3 nucleotides read TGCGCCAGCAGCTCAACACCTCAAATGAACACTGAAGCTTTCTTT. Amino acid sequence: CASSSTPQMNTEAFF.

The chain has TRBV12-3 or TRBV12-4 and TRBJ2-3; D might be TRBD2 (7 bases). Deletions cut 1 base from V and 1 base from J, with 15 bases between. The CDR3 runs to 17 residues. CDR3 in amino acids: CASSLGGGLAGTDTQYF. The CDR3 coding sequence is TGTGCCAGCAGTTTAGGGGGGGGGCTAGCGGGCACAGATACGCAGTATTTT.

This clonotype was seen at least ten times. The V gene is TRBV10-3, the J gene TRBJ1-1, with TRBD1 identical over 8 bases. The CDR3 has 16 residues. Per germline, CDR1 ENHRY and CDR2 SYGVKD. J gave up 3 bases and V 3 bases, and 9 bases lay outside the gene matches. CDR3: CAISDRGQGADTEAFF. CDR3 DNA: TGTGCCATCAGTGATAGAGGGCAGGGGGCGGACACTGAAGCTTTCTTT.

This clonotype was detected many times. The V gene is TRBV12-3 or TRBV12-4, the J gene TRBJ1-5; 10 bases are shared with TRBD1. The CDR3 covers 16 residues. J lost 1 base, V lost 5 bases, and 5 bases had no gene match. This CDR3 is CASSRTGGMSNQPQHF. DNA of the CDR3: TGTGCCAGCAGTCGGACAGGGGGGATGAGCAATCAGCCCCAGCATTTT.

On this clonotype itself: Given the absence of the conserved phenylalanine or tryptophan at the CDR3 end, a read error is likely. This chain joins TRBV7-2 and TRBJ1-3; D is possibly TRBD1 (6 bases). Trimming took off 3 bases at V and 4 bases at J, with 13 bases between the two ends. The CDR3 has 15 amino acids. Germline V gives CDR1 SGHTA, CDR2 FQGNSA. The CDR3 bases are TGTGCCAGCAGCTTTTCGCAGGGGTCAGGAAACACCATATATGTT. It yields the protein CASSFSQGSGNTIYV.

This clonotype was counted many times. The rearrangement joins TRBV11-2 to TRBJ1-3; the match to TRBD1 covers 7 bases. The V gene's germline CDR1 is SGHAT and CDR2 FQNNGV. Trimming cost V 5 bases and J 8 bases; bases outside gene matches: 9. There are 14 residues in the CDR3. The DNA of the CDR3 is TGTGCCAGCAGCGCCGGGACAGCAGGTTACACCATATATTTT. Protein: CASSAGTAGYTIYF.

This clonotype was observed a handful of times. Possible read error: a much larger clone is one base away. The J gene is TRBJ1-5, the V gene TRBV28; no clear D. The CDR3 sequence is 15 residues long. The germline V gene has CDR1 MDHEN and CDR2 SYDVKM. The CDR3 sequence: CASRTTLTFNLPQHF. The CDR3 coding sequence is TGTGCCAGCAGAACGACCCTTACTTTCAATCTGCCCCAGCATTTT.

This clonotype was counted at least ten times. CDR3 region: CASRAYGGLGGELFF. The CDR3 DNA follows: TGTGCCAGCAGAGCCTACGGGGGGCTGGGCGGGGAGCTGTTTTTT. V and J are TRBV6-5 and TRBJ2-2, with D maybe TRBD2 (7 bases). Germline V gene lookup returns CDR1 MNHEY and CDR2 SVGAGI. There are 15 residues in the CDR3. Trimming removed 6 bases from V and 7 bases from J, with 18 bases in between.

This clonotype was counted ten times or more. The chain combines TRBV11-3 with TRBJ2-5; D unclear. This CDR3 has 14 residues. V lost 4 bases, J lost 5 bases, and 14 bases lay in between. Germline V gives CDR1 SGHNT, CDR2 YENEEA. The DNA of the CDR3 is TGTGCCAGCAGCTCACCCTCCAATCCCGAGACCCAGTACTTC. The encoded protein is CASSSPSNPETQYF.

The rearrangement joins TRBV7-2 to TRBJ1-6; 8 bases match TRBD1. V lost 1 base to trimming and J lost 9 bases; unmatched junction nucleotides: 5. Germline CDR1 is SGHTA and CDR2 is FQGNSA. This CDR3 contains 15 residues. The CDR3 bases are TGTGCCAGCAGCTTAGTTTTGACAGGGGTTTCACCCCTCCACTTT. This translates into CASSLVLTGVSPLHF.

At least ten counts were recorded for this clonotype. This rearrangement joins TRBV7-6 to TRBJ1-5, with unresolved D. CDR1 is SGHVS and CDR2 is FNYEAQ in the germline V gene. V dropped 4 bases and J dropped 4 bases, with 5 bases sitting between them. The length of the CDR3 is 12 residues. The CDR3 spells CASSYFNQPQHF. The CDR3 DNA reads as TGTGCCAGCAGCTACTTTAATCAGCCCCAGCATTTT.

As concerns this clonotype: The CDR3 does not end in the conserved phenylalanine or tryptophan, so this is likely a read error. This chain connects TRBV12-3 or TRBV12-4 to TRBJ2-5; D is perhaps TRBD2 (6 bases). V lost 1 base and J 5 bases, leaving 20 bases between the germline ends. This CDR3 has 17 amino acids. CDR3 sequence (DNA): TGTGCCAGCAGTTTAGGGGGAGGCGGCCGAGGTCTGGAGACCCAGTACTCC. As protein: CASSLGGGGRGLETQYS.